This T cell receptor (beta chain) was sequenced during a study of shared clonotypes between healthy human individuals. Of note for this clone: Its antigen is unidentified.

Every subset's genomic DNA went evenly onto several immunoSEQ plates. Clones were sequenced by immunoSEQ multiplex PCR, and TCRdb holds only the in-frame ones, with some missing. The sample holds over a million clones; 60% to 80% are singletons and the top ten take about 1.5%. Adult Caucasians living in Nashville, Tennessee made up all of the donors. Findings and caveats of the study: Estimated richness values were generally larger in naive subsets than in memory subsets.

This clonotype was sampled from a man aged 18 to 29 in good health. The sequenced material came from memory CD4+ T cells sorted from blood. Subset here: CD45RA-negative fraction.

The CDR3 coding sequence is TGTGCCAGCAGCTTGATGGGGACAGGGACCTACGAGCAGTACTTC. Its protein is CASSLMGTGTYEQYF. The chain uses TRBV5-8 and TRBJ2-7; TRBD1 aligns across 9 bases. Germline V gives CDR1 SGHTS, CDR2 YDEGEE. Losses at the gene ends were 1 base for V and 2 bases for J; bases not matched to a gene: 4. The CDR3 consists of 15 residues.